Below, 10 T cell receptor beta chains from the same sample are listed, as sequenced in a study of cytomegalovirus exposure and HLA in healthy donors. The PCR made use of 60 Vbeta and 13 Jbeta primers. Produced via immunoSEQ multiplex PCR; TCRdb's table is partial and in-frame only. The sample includes about 160,000 clones, roughly 80% of them seen just once. Material for sequencing was PBMCs. These receptors were obtained from a female donor in good health and CMV-seronegative.

The chain is built from TRBV6-1 and TRBJ2-2; unclear D gene. The CDR3 runs to 12 residues. Between the trimmed V and J ends, which lost 3 bases and 4 bases, there was a span of 3 bases. Germline CDR1 MNHNS, CDR2 SASEGT. The CDR3 loop reads CASSDSTGELFF. The DNA for the CDR3 is TGTGCCAGCAGTGACTCCACCGGGGAGCTGTTTTTT.

The rearrangement joins TRBV5-1 to TRBJ2-3; 7 nucleotides match TRBD2. This CDR3 has 14 amino acids. V shed 8 bases and J 5 bases; nucleotides not matched to a gene: 11. Per germline, CDR1 SGHRS and CDR2 YFSETQ. The CDR3 region has the DNA TGCGCCAGTAGTTCGGCGGGAGCGGGAGATACGCAGTATTTT. It translates to CASSSAGAGDTQYF.

The chain uses TRBV2 and TRBJ2-6; D gene uncertain. The germline V gene has CDR1 SNHLY and CDR2 FYNNEI. This CDR3 is 15 amino acids long. V was trimmed by 4 bases and J by 0 bases, leaving 7 bases between them. CDR3 bases: TGTGCCAGCAGTGGATCTATCTCTGGGGCCAACGTCCTGACTTTC. It yields the protein CASSGSISGANVLTF.

The genes are TRBV7-6 and TRBJ1-1; 9 nucleotides agree with TRBD1. V dropped 1 base and J dropped 8; count of bases not matched to a gene: 11. The CDR3 has 16 residues. CDR1 and CDR2 from the germline V gene are SGHVS and FNYEAQ. CDR3 amino acids: CASSLGDHGQGLEAFF. Written as DNA, the CDR3 is TGTGCCAGCAGCTTAGGAGACCATGGACAGGGGCTCGAAGCTTTCTTT.

V and J are TRBV5-6 and TRBJ1-2; TRBD1 matches at 11 bases. The CDR3 totals 14 residues. CDR1 is SGHDT, CDR2 YYEEEE, per germline. Trimming cost V 4 bases and J 4 bases; bases outside gene matches: 3. The CDR3 DNA reads as TGTGCCAGCAGCCATGGGACAGGGGGCTATGGCTACACCTTC. Amino acids: CASSHGTGGYGYTF.

The V gene is TRBV5-1, the J gene TRBJ2-1, with 8 bases that match TRBD2. J lost 10 bases, V lost 4 bases, and 7 bases had no gene match. The CDR3 totals 13 residues. Germline assignment: CDR1 SGHRS and CDR2 YFSETQ. DNA for the CDR3: TGCGCCAGCAGCCCCCAGCGGGAGAGGGAGCAGTTCTTC. Its protein product is CASSPQREREQFF.

CDR3 sequence (DNA): TGTGCCAGCAGCCCACAACGGGGGGGCGTAGGCAATCAGCCCCAGCATTTT. It is translated as CASSPQRGGVGNQPQHF. The V and J genes are TRBV14 and TRBJ1-5; maybe TRBD1 (6 bases). The CDR3 sequence is 17 residues long. CDR1 SGHDN and CDR2 FVKESK come from the germline V gene. The V end lost 4 bases, the J end lost 2 bases, and 18 bases lay between the germline ends.

The rearrangement joins TRBV4-1 to TRBJ2-3; 13 bases match TRBD2. Per the germline V gene, CDR1 is MGHRA and CDR2 is YSYEKL. V shed 2 bases, J shed 2 bases, and the junction held 4 bases outside the gene matches. CDR3 length equals 17 residues. This chain's CDR3 is CASSQSGLAGTTDTQYF. CDR3 nucleotide sequence: TGCGCCAGCAGCCAATCGGGACTAGCGGGGACCACAGATACGCAGTATTTT.

Written as DNA, the CDR3 is TGTGCCAGCAGTTACTGGGGGGAGGACACTGAAGCTTTCTTT. Translating gives CASSYWGEDTEAFF. The J gene is TRBJ1-1, the V gene TRBV6-6; D is possibly TRBD1 (5 bases). The CDR3 runs to 14 residues. CDR1 and CDR2 (germline): MNHNY, SVGAGI (reference sequence). V was clipped by 1 base and J by 3 bases, with 9 bases between them.

This sequence joins TRBV15 and TRBJ2-1; TRBD2 agrees at 7 bases. V dropped 0 bases and J dropped 0; count of bases not matched to a gene: 8. This CDR3 contains 18 residues. CDR1 LNHNV and CDR2 YYDKDF come from the germline V gene (reference sequence). In DNA, the CDR3 is TGTGCCACCAGCAGAGAGCGTCTAGCGGCAAGCTCCTACAATGAGCAGTTCTTC. Protein product: CATSRERLAASSYNEQFF.